This T cell receptor beta chain is from a study of T cells after yellow fever vaccination. V lost 2 bases and J 4 bases, leaving 14 bases between the germline ends. Germline V lookup: CDR1 SGHAT, CDR2 FQDESV (reference sequence). This CDR3 contains 16 residues. TCRdb called the 5' RACE reads again in MiXCR, with one record for every CDR3 protein. The sample records some 320,000 distinct CDR3 sequences, roughly 4.3% being singletons. The study's findings and limits: Detected again after the booster were most primary-vaccination clones, at 95% to 98% CD4 and 70% to 90% CD8.

As regards this clonotype: Its antigen is not known.

Sample: PBMCs, taken 5 days after the yellow fever booster vaccination. The chain uses TRBV11-1 and TRBJ2-2; D is possibly TRBD2 (5 bases). The TCR sequence derives from a man aged 18 to 30 who received the YFV17D yellow fever vaccine. The CDR3 protein is CASSLSAGVSTGELFF. The CDR3 DNA is TGTGCCAGCAGCTTATCTGCGGGCGTCTCCACCGGGGAGCTGTTTTTT. Supplemented by reference TRBV11-1 and TRBJ2-2, the full variable domain reads EAEVAQSPRYKITEKSQAVAFWCDPISGHATLYWYRQILGQGPELLVQFQDESVVDDSQLPKDRFSAERLKGVDSTLKIQPAELGDSAMYLCASSLSAGVSTGELFFGEGSRLTVL.